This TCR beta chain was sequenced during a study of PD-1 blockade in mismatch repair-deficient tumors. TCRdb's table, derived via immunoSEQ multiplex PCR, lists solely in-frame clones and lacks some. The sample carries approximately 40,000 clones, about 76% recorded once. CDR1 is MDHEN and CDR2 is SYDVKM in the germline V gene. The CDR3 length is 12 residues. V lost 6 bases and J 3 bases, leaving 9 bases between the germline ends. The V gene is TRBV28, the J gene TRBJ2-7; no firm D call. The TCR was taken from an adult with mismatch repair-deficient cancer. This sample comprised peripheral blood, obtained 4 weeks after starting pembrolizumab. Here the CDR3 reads CASSSHGYEQYF. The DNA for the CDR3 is TGTGCCAGCAGCTCACATGGCTACGAGCAGTACTTC.